Listed here is a single TCR beta chain. What it binds is not known. A read error may produce the germline difference seen at one junction end. Use of 60 Vbeta and 13 Jbeta primers characterized the PCR. Here immunoSEQ multiplex PCR was the method, and the copy in TCRdb shows in-frame clones only, minus some. The sample has roughly 170,000 clones; approximately 81% are singletons. The data were taken from a study of cytomegalovirus exposure and HLA in healthy donors. Study-level points and caveats: Later work associated approximately 17,000 TCR beta sequences with HLA alleles at 0.05 false discovery rate.

Germline values: CDR1 SEHNR, CDR2 FQNEAQ (reference sequence). CDR3 size: 16 residues. Sequences were obtained from PBMCs. This TCR derives from a woman aged 18-29 years in good health and CMV-seronegative. V is TRBV7-9 and J is TRBJ2-2; 7 bases match TRBD2. CDR3 nucleotides: TGTTCCAGCAGCTTCCTGACTAGCCACGGCACCGGGGAGCTGTTTTTT. Amino acids: CSSSFLTSHGTGELFF.